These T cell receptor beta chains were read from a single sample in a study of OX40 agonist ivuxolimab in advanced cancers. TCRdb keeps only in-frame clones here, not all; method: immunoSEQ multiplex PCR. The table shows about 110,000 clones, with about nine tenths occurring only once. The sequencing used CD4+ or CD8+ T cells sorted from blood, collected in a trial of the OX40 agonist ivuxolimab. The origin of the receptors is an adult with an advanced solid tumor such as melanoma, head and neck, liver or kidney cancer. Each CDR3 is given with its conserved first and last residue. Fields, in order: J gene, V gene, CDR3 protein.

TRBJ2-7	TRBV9	CASSPRQGDLYEQYF
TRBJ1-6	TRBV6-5	CASNAGQRGSPLHF
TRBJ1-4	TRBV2	CASSAGDSATNEKLFF
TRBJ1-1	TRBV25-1	CASSEWKGGHTEAFF
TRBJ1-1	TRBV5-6	CASSWGSKMNTEAFF
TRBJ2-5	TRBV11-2	CASSFATGLETQYF
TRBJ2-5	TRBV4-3	CASSQAGASGQETQYF
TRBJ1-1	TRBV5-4	CASSVYRGRVTEAFF
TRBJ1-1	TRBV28	CASSRGNTEAFF
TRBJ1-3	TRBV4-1	CASSPPLGRSSGNTIYF
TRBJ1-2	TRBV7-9	CASSPRQGNYGYTF
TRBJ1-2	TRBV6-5	CASIQTGGYGYTF
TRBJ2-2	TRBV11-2	CASSLRRASGATNTGELFF
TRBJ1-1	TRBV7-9	CASSFNRGAEAFF
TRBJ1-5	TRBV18	CASSPPTGTNQPQHF
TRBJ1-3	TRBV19	CASYAQGYSGNTIYF
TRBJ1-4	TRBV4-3	CASSQDRGTNEKLFF
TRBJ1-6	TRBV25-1	CASRGGGHNSPLHF
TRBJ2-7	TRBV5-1	CASSLALTSGGHEQYF
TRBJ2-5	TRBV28	CASSPGGRRETQYF
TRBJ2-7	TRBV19	CASSIDGGPHYEQYF
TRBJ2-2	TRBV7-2	CASIRWSPTGELFF
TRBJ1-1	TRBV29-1	CSASGTGGKTEAFF
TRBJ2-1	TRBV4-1	CASSRKVPPSSNEQFF
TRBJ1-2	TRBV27	CASSRQGNYGYTF
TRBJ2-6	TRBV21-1	CASSTISGGTLSGANVLTF
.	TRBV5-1	CASSFRQGDFSYEQYF
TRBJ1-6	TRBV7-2	CASSSPDRNNSPLHF
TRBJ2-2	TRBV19	CASSPRTGDTGELFF
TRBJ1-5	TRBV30	CAWSDKGPGQPQHF
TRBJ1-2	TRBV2	CASSARGDYGYTF
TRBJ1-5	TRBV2	CASSERTSSNQPQHF
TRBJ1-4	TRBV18	CASSEIGEKLFF
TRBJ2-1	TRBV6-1	CASSEGPGGTNEQFF
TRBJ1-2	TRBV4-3	CASSQVTGEASGYTF
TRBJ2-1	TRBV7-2	CASSRSNEQFF
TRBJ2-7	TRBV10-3	CAISALAGASYEQYF
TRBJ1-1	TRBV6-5	CASTKDLNTEAFF